The 18 T cell receptor beta chains below were found in one sample sequenced in a study of regulatory T cells in long-lasting Graves disease. Building of the TCR beta libraries involved iRepertoire HTBI primers and Arm-PCR of CDR3 regions. One entry per CDR3 protein results from TCRdb running MiXCR on the multiplex PCR reads. This table has 250,000 or so distinct CDR3 sequences, 15% to 20% appearing once. Regarding time point: newly diagnosed GD, antithyroid drugs for less than 3 months. From PBMCs, RNA was extracted and then used to make the TCR library. This sample also appeared in a second study, on T cells in Graves' hyperthyroidism and ophthalmopathy.

The sequencing here drew on peripheral blood mononuclear cells (PBMCs), taken at new diagnosis, from a patient treated with antithyroid drugs. The source is a woman aged 25 to 39 with Graves disease.

This clonotype was recorded at least ten times. The V and J genes are TRBV18 and TRBJ1-5; 7 positions agree with TRBD1. Trimming removed 4 bases from V and 2 bases from J; junction bases left unmatched: 5. This CDR3 spans 15 amino acids. Germline V gives CDR1 KGHSH, CDR2 LQKENI. The CDR3 DNA reads as TGTGCCAGCTCACATCAGGGGGACGGCAATCAGCCCCAGCATTTT. As protein: CASSHQGDGNQPQHF.

This clonotype was recorded at least ten times. The chain employs TRBV6-1 and TRBJ2-1; D may be TRBD1 (5 bases). The CDR3 sequence is 11 residues long. V lost 6 bases and J 9 bases, leaving 9 bases between the germline ends. The germline V gene has CDR1 MNHNS and CDR2 SASEGT. This CDR3 reads CASRQAAEQFF. The CDR3 region has the DNA TGTGCCAGCAGACAGGCGGCTGAGCAGTTCTTC.

This clonotype was observed at least ten times. This chain joins TRBV24-1 and TRBJ2-1; the match to TRBD2 covers 10 bases. CDR1 and CDR2 (germline): KGHDR, SFDVKD. CDR3 length: 16 amino acids. The trim removed 4 bases at V and 7 bases at J, leaving 9 bases unmatched. CDR3 sequence: CATSDTTSGLENEQFF. CDR3 sequence (DNA): TGTGCCACCAGTGACACGACTAGCGGGCTCGAGAATGAGCAGTTCTTC.

The CDR3 spells CASLRTGRDTEAFF. CDR3 bases: TGTGCCAGTTTACGGACAGGGAGGGACACTGAAGCTTTCTTT. The chain joins TRBV19 to TRBJ1-1, with 8 bases identical to TRBD1. This CDR3 has 14 amino acids. Per the germline V gene, CDR1 is LNHDA and CDR2 is SQIVND (reference sequence). The junction had 8 bases not matched to a gene; V was cut back by 8 bases and J by 3 bases.

V is TRBV12-3 or TRBV12-4 and J is TRBJ2-7, with TRBD1 matching over 9 bases. This CDR3 region has 14 residues. V trimming: 10 bases; J trimming: 6 bases; junction bases outside the gene matches: 13. The DNA of the CDR3 is TGTGCCATCAGCCCTACGGGACAGGGAAGCGAGCAGTACTTC. Encoded protein: CAISPTGQGSEQYF.

This clonotype was detected many times. The chain employs TRBV7-9 and TRBJ1-2; D not certain. Looked up from germline, CDR1 is SEHNR and CDR2 is FQNEAQ (reference sequence). The CDR3 extends over 11 amino acids. Trimming shortened V by 5 bases and J by 4 bases, and 5 bases separated the two germline ends. This CDR3 is CASSPSYGYTF. CDR3 in DNA: TGTGCCAGCAGCCCGAGCTATGGCTACACCTTC.

This clonotype has ten or more counts. The chain employs TRBV7-2 and TRBJ1-1, with D tentatively TRBD1 (5 bases). Germline V gene data show CDR1 as SGHTA and CDR2 as FQGNSA. V shed 1 base and J shed 4 bases, with 16 bases lying between them. The CDR3 is 16 residues long. CDR3 DNA: TGTGCCAGCAGCTTAGGTGCAGGGAGGAAGGCCACTGAAGCTTTCTTT. This sequence encodes CASSLGAGRKATEAFF.

This chain links TRBV15 with TRBJ1-2; 7 bases line up with TRBD1. The CDR3 extends over 14 amino acids. The junction had 4 bases not matched to a gene; V was cut back by 4 bases and J by 2 bases. CDR1 is LNHNV and CDR2 is YYDKDF in the germline V gene (reference sequence). CDR3 residues: CATSNMTGNYGYTF. CDR3 in DNA: TGTGCCACCAGCAATATGACAGGGAACTATGGCTACACCTTC.

This clonotype has ten or more counts. The chain recombines TRBV6-1 with TRBJ1-5, with D unclear. Trimming stripped 2 bases from V and 6 bases from J, with 8 bases between. This CDR3 comprises 13 residues. Germline CDR1 MNHNS, CDR2 SASEGT. CDR3 sequence reads: CASSESRSQPQHF. In DNA, the CDR3 is TGTGCCAGCAGTGAAAGCCGCAGTCAGCCCCAGCATTTT.

Written as DNA, the CDR3 is TGTGCCAGCAGCGGTGGGGCTAGCGGGGGTGGGGTTGAGCAGTTCTTC. It yields the protein CASSGGASGGGVEQFF. This sequence joins TRBV5-4 and TRBJ2-1, with 10 bases aligning to TRBD2. Losses at the gene ends were 4 bases for V and 9 bases for J; bases not matched to a gene: 13. The germline CDR1 and CDR2 sequences are SGHNT and YYREEE (reference sequence). This CDR3 is 16 amino acids long.

This clonotype came up a few times. A much larger clonotype is one base distant, so this may be a read error. The V call is TRBV7-2, the J call TRBJ2-2; 9 bases line up with TRBD2. The CDR3 is 16 amino acids. J was trimmed by 2 bases and V by 10 bases; bases with no gene match: 11. Germline CDR1 SGHTA, CDR2 FQGNSA. The CDR3 is CAIRSGTSPNTGELFF. CDR3 bases: TGTGCCATCAGGTCCGGGACTAGCCCCAACACCGGGGAGCTGTTTTTT.

In this sample, this clonotype turned up many times. The chain joins TRBV20-1 to TRBJ2-3, with 9 bases matching TRBD1. The CDR3 length is 15 residues. J was trimmed by 1 base and V by 3 bases; bases with no gene match: 5. Germline loops: CDR1 DFQATT, CDR2 SNEGSKA (reference sequence). The DNA of the CDR3 is TGCAGTGCTAGGCCTACAGGGGGCGGCACAGATACGCAGTATTTT. Protein product: CSARPTGGGTDTQYF.

This clonotype was counted ten times or more. This chain links TRBV5-1 with TRBJ1-1; possibly TRBD1 for D (5 bases). The ends were cut back, 6 bases at V and 5 bases at J, with 14 bases in the middle. The CDR3 is 13 residues long. Looked up from germline, CDR1 is SGHRS and CDR2 is YFSETQ. CDR3: CASTRGERTEAFF. The CDR3 DNA reads as TGCGCCAGCACCCGGGGGGAGAGGACTGAAGCTTTCTTT.

This clonotype was recorded only once. This chain links TRBV5-1 with TRBJ2-5; maybe TRBD1 (8 bases). Germline-derived CDR1 and CDR2 are SGHRS and YFSETQ. V was trimmed by 9 bases and J by 1 base, leaving 16 bases between them. The CDR3 runs 14 residues. This CDR3 reads CANRGGEFQETQYF. The DNA for the CDR3 is TGCGCCAACAGGGGGGGGGAATTCCAAGAGACCCAGTACTTC.

Concerning this clonotype: A read error may explain this, as a much larger clone is one base away. The genes are TRBV11-3 and TRBJ2-2; D remains ambiguous. The CDR3 consists of 15 residues. Germline lookup yields CDR1 SGHNT and CDR2 YENEEA. V lost 4 bases to trimming and J lost 1 base, with 10 bases between them. CDR3 protein: CASSSAPVNTGELFF. Here the CDR3 DNA reads TGTGCCAGCAGCTCCGCTCCAGTGAACACCGGGGAGCTGTTTTTT.

In this sample, this clonotype turned up many times. The chain links TRBV29-1 to TRBJ2-2; 7 bases fit TRBD1. From germline, CDR1 is SQVTM and CDR2 ANQGSEA. The J segment lost 5 bases and the V segment lost 3 bases, leaving 9 bases of the junction unmatched. This CDR3 comprises 15 residues. CDR3: CSVDLRTGGTGELFF. CDR3 in DNA: TGCAGCGTTGATTTGAGGACAGGTGGAACCGGGGAGCTGTTTTTT.

Note on this clonotype: With a far larger clone one base away, a read error is the likely cause. The gene calls are TRBV7-8 and TRBJ1-1; D not resolved. The CDR3 contains 14 residues. V lost 2 bases, J lost 5 bases, and 12 bases lay in between. Germline values: CDR1 SGHVS, CDR2 FQNEAQ. Here the CDR3 DNA reads TGTGCCAGCAGCTTATATCAGGACGATACTGAAGCTTTCTTT. Translated: CASSLYQDDTEAFF.

This clonotype was seen repeatedly, ten times or more. The DNA of the CDR3 is TGCGCCAGCAGGAGTGGGGGGGCAGATACGCAGTATTTT. This translates into CASRSGGADTQYF. This chain links TRBV10-2 with TRBJ2-3, with TRBD2 matching 7 bases. The V and J ends lost 6 bases and 4 bases, in that order; junction bases with no gene match: 4. CDR1 WSHSY and CDR2 SAAADI come from the germline V gene. The CDR3 consists of 13 residues.